Listed here are 26 T cell receptor beta chains from one sample, sequenced in a study of PD-1 blockade in mismatch repair-deficient tumors. Repertoires were generated with immunoSEQ multiplex PCR, while TCRdb's copy carries only in-frame clones and drops some. This repertoire shows over 75,000 clones, more than 65% found once; its top ten account for just over 2.5%. The sequenced sample was peripheral blood, obtained 12 weeks after starting pembrolizumab. Source of these receptors: an adult with mismatch repair-deficient cancer.

The chain combines TRBV19 with TRBJ2-2; 9 nucleotides line up with TRBD2. Trimming cost V 5 bases and J 1 base; bases outside gene matches: 5. This CDR3 is built from 16 residues. Looked up from germline, CDR1 is LNHDA and CDR2 is SQIVND (reference sequence). CDR3 sequence: CASSDRAGGNTGELFF. CDR3 nucleotides: TGTGCCAGTAGTGACAGAGCGGGGGGGAACACCGGGGAGCTGTTTTTT.

The V call is TRBV27, the J call TRBJ2-7, with D tentatively TRBD1 (5 bases). Trimming left V 0 bases short and J 6 bases short, with 9 bases between. The CDR3 extends over 13 amino acids. Germline V gives CDR1 MNHEY, CDR2 SMNVEV (reference sequence). Here the CDR3 reads CASSLSAGREQYF. CDR3 DNA: TGTGCCAGCAGTTTATCTGCAGGGCGCGAGCAGTACTTC.

V usage is TRBV2 and J usage is TRBJ1-3, with 7 bases aligning to TRBD1. The CDR3 contains 15 residues. V trimming: 2 bases; J trimming: 1 base; junction bases outside the gene matches: 2. Germline lookup yields CDR1 SNHLY and CDR2 FYNNEI. The CDR3 is CASSERTGSGNTIYF. The CDR3 region has the DNA TGTGCCAGCAGTGAACGGACAGGTTCTGGAAACACCATATATTTT.

The chain joins TRBV30 to TRBJ1-3; D is ambiguous. Trimming removed 0 bases from V and 2 bases from J, with 14 bases in between. This CDR3 region has 16 residues. CDR1 is GTSNPN and CDR2 is SVGIG in the germline V gene (reference sequence). CDR3 coding DNA: TGTGCCTGGAGTGTAGGTACCCTTGGGGCTGGAAACACCATATATTTT. This encodes CAWSVGTLGAGNTIYF.

The chain employs TRBV11-2 and TRBJ1-1; 7 bases are shared with TRBD1. Losses at the gene ends were 6 bases for V and 8 bases for J; bases not matched to a gene: 12. Germline loops: CDR1 SGHAT, CDR2 FQNNGV. The CDR3 runs to 14 residues. Written as DNA, the CDR3 is TGTGCCAGCAGTCAGCCGACAGGGAGTAGGGAAGCTTTCTTT. Translating gives CASSQPTGSREAFF.

This clone was seen once. V is TRBV19 and J is TRBJ2-1, with D unclear. Trimming removed 5 bases at V and 0 bases at J, with 8 bases between. The CDR3 has 14 residues. CDR1 is LNHDA and CDR2 is SQIVND in the germline V gene (reference sequence). The CDR3 protein is CASSGPASYNEQFF. The CDR3 coding sequence is TGTGCCAGTAGTGGTCCGGCCTCCTACAATGAGCAGTTCTTC.

This sequence joins TRBV4-1 and TRBJ2-1; perhaps TRBD1 as D (6 bases). CDR3 length: 14 amino acids. Trimming took 3 bases from V and 6 from J, leaving 12 bases between them. In germline, CDR1 is MGHRA, CDR2 YSYEKL. DNA of the CDR3: TGCGCCAGCAGCCACCCGGGACAAAGCAATGAGCAGTTCTTC. Translating it yields CASSHPGQSNEQFF.

The CDR3 is CASSFQTSYEQYF. CDR3 coding DNA: TGTGCCAGCAGTTTCCAGACGTCCTACGAGCAGTACTTC. The V call is TRBV28, the J call TRBJ2-7; D not resolved. The length of the CDR3 is 13 residues. The germline V and J ends were trimmed by 3 bases and 1 base, with 7 bases remaining between them. Germline V lookup: CDR1 MDHEN, CDR2 SYDVKM.

The rearrangement joins TRBV18 to TRBJ2-5; maybe TRBD1 (6 bases). Germline V gives CDR1 KGHSH, CDR2 LQKENI. Trimming removed 1 base from V and 5 bases from J, with 11 bases in between. The CDR3 is 14 residues long. The CDR3 protein is CASSPLGARETQYF. DNA of the CDR3: TGTGCCAGCTCACCACTGGGGGCACGGGAGACCCAGTACTTC.

The chain joins TRBV25-1 to TRBJ2-1, with 12 bases identical to TRBD2. V dropped 2 bases and J dropped 2; count of bases not matched to a gene: 4. The CDR3 consists of 17 residues. Germline loops: CDR1 MGHDK, CDR2 SYGVNS. Here the CDR3 DNA reads TGTGCCAGCAGTGAAGAGACTAGCGGGAGCCCCTACAATGAGCAGTTCTTC. Protein product: CASSEETSGSPYNEQFF.

The chain has TRBV14 and TRBJ2-7; D uncertain. Germline values: CDR1 SGHDN, CDR2 FVKESK. This CDR3 is built from 15 residues. The V end was cut by 1 base, the J end by 0 bases, with 10 bases between. CDR3 nucleotide sequence: TGTGCCAGCAGCCAAGGCGTCCGGAGCTCCTACGAGCAGTACTTC. Amino acids: CASSQGVRSSYEQYF. Full variable domain (remainder filled in from reference TRBV14 and TRBJ2-7): EAGVTQFPSHSVIEKGQTVTLRCDPISGHDNLYWYRRVMGKEIKFLLHFVKESKQDESGMPNNRFLAERTGGTYSTLKVQPAELEDSGVYFCASSQGVRSSYEQYFGPGTRLTVT.

The CDR3 reads CASSLTGGPYEQYF. The DNA for the CDR3 is TGTGCCAGCAGCTTGACCGGGGGCCCCTACGAGCAGTACTTC. The chain employs TRBV5-6 and TRBJ2-7; D possibly uses TRBD1 or TRBD2 (6 bases each). The V and J ends lost 1 base and 2 bases respectively, with 10 bases between them. The CDR3 covers 14 residues. Germline lookup yields CDR1 SGHDT and CDR2 YYEEEE.

Worth noting for this clone: The sample contains more than one DNA sequence encoding this CDR3. The V and J genes are TRBV11-3 and TRBJ2-7; D remains ambiguous. The CDR3 covers 12 residues. V was trimmed by 2 bases and J by 4 bases, leaving 6 bases between them. Germline CDR1 SGHNT, CDR2 YENEEA. CDR3 region: CASSLSTYEQYF. The CDR3 DNA is TGTGCCAGCAGCTTATCCACTTACGAGCAGTACTTC.

In this sample, this clone turned up once. The rearrangement joins TRBV2 to TRBJ1-5; D is unclear. The CDR3 covers 15 residues. Germline-derived CDR1 and CDR2 are SNHLY and FYNNEI. The V gene lost 4 bases and the J gene lost 0 bases, with 10 bases spanning the gap. CDR3 amino acids: CASSGTAFSNQPQHF. CDR3 coding DNA: TGTGCCAGCAGTGGGACGGCCTTTAGCAATCAGCCCCAGCATTTT.

J is TRBJ2-4 and V is TRBV11-2, with TRBD1 as a possible D gene (6 bases). The germline V and J ends were trimmed by 3 bases and 2 bases, with 17 bases remaining between them. CDR3 size: 17 residues. CDR1 is SGHAT, CDR2 FQNNGV, per germline. CDR3 residues: CASSFVGQTSPKNIQYF. The CDR3 coding sequence is TGTGCCAGCAGCTTCGTTGGACAGACGTCACCCAAAAACATTCAGTACTTC.

This clone was picked up one time. The V gene is TRBV7-2, the J gene TRBJ2-1; 8 nucleotides align to TRBD2. Losses at the gene ends were 0 bases for V and 4 bases for J; bases not matched to a gene: 5. In germline, CDR1 is SGHTA, CDR2 FQGNSA. This CDR3 region has 16 residues. For the CDR3, the DNA is TGTGCCAGCAGCTTAGCGGTTTCTAGCGGGTACAATGAGCAGTTCTTC. Translated, it gives CASSLAVSSGYNEQFF. Full variable domain (missing parts from reference TRBV7-2 and TRBJ2-1): GAGVSQSPSNKVTEKGKDVELRCDPISGHTALYWYRQSLGQGLEFLIYFQGNSAPDKSGLPSDRFSAERTGGSVSTLTIQRTQQEDSAVYLCASSLAVSSGYNEQFFGPGTRLTVL.

The chain joins TRBV5-6 to TRBJ1-1, with 7 bases that match TRBD1. Trimming removed 0 bases from V and 0 bases from J; junction bases left unmatched: 5. CDR1 is SGHDT, CDR2 YYEEEE, per germline. The CDR3 length is 16 residues. The CDR3, as DNA: TGTGCCAGCAGCTTGGAGGGACAGATATTGAACACTGAAGCTTTCTTT. Translated: CASSLEGQILNTEAFF.

The rearrangement joins TRBV6-5 to TRBJ2-6; no definite D call. The CDR3 covers 15 residues. Trimming shortened V by 2 bases and J by 0 bases, and 5 bases separated the two germline ends. Germline V gene data show CDR1 as MNHEY and CDR2 as SVGAGI. In DNA, the CDR3 is TGTGCCAGCAGTTACGCTGTCTCTGGGGCCAACGTCCTGACTTTC. Translating it yields CASSYAVSGANVLTF.

This chain joins TRBV7-6 and TRBJ2-7; D is possibly TRBD2 (5 bases). V was pared by 4 bases and J by 5 bases, with 12 bases between. The germline CDR1 and CDR2 sequences are SGHVS and FNYEAQ. This CDR3 has 13 amino acids. CDR3 DNA sequence: TGTGCCAGCAGCTCCGACGAAGCGGACGAGCAGTACTTC. It is translated as CASSSDEADEQYF.

J is TRBJ2-1 and V is TRBV7-9, with TRBD1 matching over 7 bases. The CDR3 runs to 13 residues. V lost 1 base and J lost 11; bases outside the gene matches: 5. Per the germline V gene, CDR1 is SEHNR and CDR2 is FQNEAQ (reference sequence). This chain's CDR3 is CASSLVRDSKQFF. The DNA for the CDR3 is TGTGCCAGCAGCTTAGTCCGGGACAGTAAGCAGTTCTTC.

The sample holds one count of this clone. The chain joins TRBV6-5 to TRBJ1-1; D is possibly TRBD1 (5 bases). V was pared by 7 bases and J by 2 bases, with 14 bases between. Germline V gene lookup returns CDR1 MNHEY and CDR2 SVGAGI. The length of the CDR3 is 14 residues. The chain's CDR3 is CASTTTDRNTEAFF. For the CDR3, the DNA is TGTGCCAGCACCACTACCGACAGAAACACTGAAGCTTTCTTT.

This chain connects TRBV27 to TRBJ2-7; 7 bases line up with TRBD1. The CDR3 consists of 13 residues. The junction had 5 bases not matched to a gene; V was cut back by 7 bases and J by 2 bases. CDR1 and CDR2 from the germline V gene are MNHEY and SMNVEV (reference sequence). Here the CDR3 reads CASKRDSPYEQYF. Here the CDR3 DNA reads TGTGCCAGCAAAAGGGACAGTCCCTACGAGCAGTACTTC.

This sequence joins TRBV7-9 and TRBJ1-1; possible D gene TRBD1, 5 bases. Trimming shortened V by 5 bases and J by 1 base, and 11 bases separated the two germline ends. Looked up from germline, CDR1 is SEHNR and CDR2 is FQNEAQ (reference sequence). The CDR3 covers 14 residues. The CDR3 loop reads CASSPGFQNTEAFF. The CDR3 coding sequence is TGTGCCAGCAGCCCAGGGTTCCAGAACACTGAAGCTTTCTTT. Full variable domain (remainder filled in from reference TRBV7-9 and TRBJ1-1): DTGVSQNPRHKITKRGQNVTFRCDPISEHNRLYWYRQTLGQGPEFLTYFQNEAQLEKSRLLSDRFSAERPKGSFSTLEIQRTEQGDSAMYLCASSPGFQNTEAFFGQGTRLTVV.

This clone was found a few times. The chain links TRBV7-3 to TRBJ2-1; no reliable D call. V dropped 5 bases and J dropped 6 bases, with 8 bases sitting between them. Germline assignment: CDR1 SGHTA and CDR2 FQGTGA. The CDR3 totals 12 residues. CDR3 DNA: TGTGCCAGCAGCCCCGGACGCAATGAGCAGTTCTTC. Translating it yields CASSPGRNEQFF.

J is TRBJ2-2 and V is TRBV4-2; 11 bases are shared with TRBD1. Trimming cost V 4 bases and J 3 bases; bases outside gene matches: 1. There are 15 residues in the CDR3. Germline V lookup: CDR1 LGHNA, CDR2 YNFKEQ. The CDR3 DNA follows: TGTGCCAGCAGCCCGGGACAGGGGGACACCGGGGAGCTGTTTTTT. Translated, it gives CASSPGQGDTGELFF.

CDR3 nucleotide sequence: TGTGCCAGCAGTTACTCGACAGCCAACAATGAGCAGTTCTTC. Its protein product is CASSYSTANNEQFF. The V call is TRBV6-5, the J call TRBJ2-1; possible D gene TRBD1, 5 bases. The CDR3 spans 14 residues. Germline assignment: CDR1 MNHEY and CDR2 SVGAGI. V was shortened by 0 bases and J by 5 bases, with 8 bases between the two germline ends.